This T cell receptor beta chain was identified during a study of blood T cell repertoires in COVID-19. Study as a whole: The origin of the acute and convalescent COVID-19 samples was the United States, Italy and Spain. PBMCs, B-cell-depleted T cells, or T cells provided the cDNA or gDNA that made up the material.

Original analysis: Amplification with reference gene primers provided the estimates of nucleated cell counts. Only in-frame clones appear in the TCRdb table, and some are missing; sequencing was by immunoSEQ multiplex PCR. The V and J calls and the clone size are those of that table, but D and trimming were determined from the DNA. The table has approximately 200,000 clones, around 87% seen once; the top ten hold roughly 2.8%. Deletions cut 3 bases from V and 5 bases from J, with 9 bases between. Germline CDR1 and CDR2: SGHRS and YFSETQ. The CDR3 has 13 residues. The chain recombines TRBV5-1 with TRBJ2-1; TRBD1 is a possible D gene (5 bases). The TCR sequence derives from a woman in her twenties or thirties with active or convalescent COVID-19. Sequencing was done on a sample of peripheral blood. CDR3 loop: CASSWQGHNEQFF. DNA for the CDR3: TGCGCCAGCAGCTGGCAGGGCCACAATGAGCAGTTCTTC.